The 10 T cell receptor beta chains below all came from one sample that was sequenced in a study of PD-L1 blockade in urothelial cancer (dated by TCRdb to between 2016 and 2019). The protocol used for the library was the immunoSEQ multiplex PCR assay. TCRdb's version of the immuneACCESS table is confined to in-frame rearrangements and falls short of the full clone set. An unresolved V gene accounts for under half of the shortfall where checked; the remainder is of unknown origin. This sample holds approximately 100,000 clones; approximately 86% were observed only once. The top ten constitute about 2.2% of the sample. The sequencing here drew on PBMCs, taken around atezolizumab (anti-PD-L1) treatment. Every receptor here comes from a man aged 45 to 65 with urothelial cancer.

The chain employs TRBV27 and TRBJ2-2; 9 nucleotides agree with TRBD2. Germline trimming cut 6 bases from V and 6 bases from J; bases unmatched to any gene: 2. Germline V CDR1 and CDR2: MNHEY, SMNVEV (reference sequence). The CDR3 runs to 13 residues. CDR3 DNA: TGTGCCAGCAGCCGCGGGAGGGCCGGGGAGCTGTTTTTT. Translated: CASSRGRAGELFF.

The chain employs TRBV7-2 and TRBJ2-7; D perhaps matches TRBD1 (5 bases). This CDR3 is 15 amino acids long. Germline assignment: CDR1 SGHTA and CDR2 FQGNSA. Trimming took 5 bases from V and 5 from J, leaving 19 bases between them. The CDR3 DNA sequence: TGTGCCAGCAGCCCCCAGGCAGGGCAGTATAACGAGCAGTACTTC. This sequence encodes CASSPQAGQYNEQYF. The full variable domain, completed using reference TRBV7-2 and TRBJ2-7, is GAGVSQSPSNKVTEKGKDVELRCDPISGHTALYWYRQSLGQGLEFLIYFQGNSAPDKSGLPSDRFSAERTGGSVSTLTIQRTQQEDSAVYLCASSPQAGQYNEQYFGPGTRLTVT.

The chain links TRBV2 to TRBJ1-2; tentatively, D is TRBD1 (6 bases). The V end was cut by 6 bases, the J end by 7 bases, with 18 bases between. CDR1 and CDR2 from the germline V gene are SNHLY and FYNNEI. This CDR3 is 14 amino acids long. The CDR3 is CASSALQGLGGYTF. CDR3 DNA sequence: TGTGCCAGCAGCGCTCTACAGGGCTTGGGTGGCTACACCTTC. Together with reference TRBV2 and TRBJ1-2, the CDR3 gives the full variable domain: EPEVTQTPSHQVTQMGQEVILRCVPISNHLYFYWYRQILGQKVEFLVSFYNNEISEKSEIFDDQFSVERPDGSNFTLKIRSTKLEDSAMYFCASSALQGLGGYTFGSGTRLTVV.

The chain joins TRBV5-1 to TRBJ2-3, with 13 bases fitting TRBD2. Trimming removed 4 bases from V and 2 bases from J; junction bases left unmatched: 10. The CDR3 runs 18 residues. Germline values: CDR1 SGHRS, CDR2 YFSETQ. For the CDR3, the DNA is TGCGCCAGCAGCACGGGACTAGCGGGACCCAAGGTCACAGATACGCAGTATTTT. It is translated as CASSTGLAGPKVTDTQYF.

The genes are TRBV2 and TRBJ1-3; 12 positions agree with TRBD1. The CDR3 consists of 19 residues. Germline V gene sequence: CDR1 SNHLY, CDR2 FYNNEI. The V gene end was trimmed by 6 bases and the J gene end by 2 bases; junction bases not matched to a gene: 14. CDR3 sequence: CASRPPPGQGAFAGNTIYF. CDR3 coding DNA: TGTGCCAGCAGGCCGCCACCGGGACAGGGGGCGTTTGCTGGAAACACCATATATTTT.

This CDR3 is CASSIWADSYEQYF. In DNA form, the CDR3 reads TGTGCCAGTAGTATATGGGCTGACTCCTACGAGCAGTACTTC. The chain has TRBV19 and TRBJ2-7, with D unclear. V was pared by 2 bases and J by 0 bases, with 8 bases between. This CDR3 comprises 14 residues. Germline CDR1 LNHDA, CDR2 SQIVND (reference sequence).

The rearrangement joins TRBV7-8 to TRBJ1-5, with 9 bases lining up with TRBD1. Trimming at V came to 5 bases and at J to 0 bases, leaving 11 bases not matched to a gene. Germline lookup yields CDR1 SGHVS and CDR2 FQNEAQ. This CDR3 region has 18 residues. Here the CDR3 DNA reads TGTGCCAGCAGCCCAGGGACAGGGATGGCCTATAGCAATCAGCCCCAGCATTTT. Amino acids: CASSPGTGMAYSNQPQHF. The full variable domain, in which reference TRBV7-8 and TRBJ1-5 provide the parts outside the CDR3, is GAGVSQSPRYKVAKRGQDVALRCDPISGHVSLFWYQQALGQGPEFLTYFQNEAQLDKSGLPSDRFFAERPEGSVSTLKIQRTQQEDSAVYLCASSPGTGMAYSNQPQHFGDGTRLSIL.

The rearrangement links TRBV13 to TRBJ1-6; tentatively, D is TRBD1 (5 bases). V was cut by 2 bases and J by 6 bases, with 8 bases left in between. This CDR3 is 14 amino acids long. Germline assignment: CDR1 PRHDT and CDR2 FYEKMQ (reference sequence). The CDR3 DNA follows: TGTGCCAGCAGCTTACGGGGGTCTAATTCACCCCTCCACTTT. It yields the protein CASSLRGSNSPLHF.

This clone appeared once. This chain links TRBV2 with TRBJ1-1; a possible D gene is TRBD1 (5 bases). V shed 8 bases and J shed 1 base, with 14 bases lying between them. Germline-derived CDR1 and CDR2 are SNHLY and FYNNEI. CDR3 size: 14 residues. CDR3: CASFRGTGNTEAFF. CDR3 bases: TGTGCCAGCTTTAGGGGAACAGGGAACACTGAAGCTTTCTTT.

The chain joins TRBV6-5 to TRBJ1-6; tentatively, D is TRBD1 (5 bases). This CDR3 is 14 amino acids long. Per germline, CDR1 MNHEY and CDR2 SVGAGI. V lost 4 bases and J 8 bases, leaving 12 bases between the germline ends. CDR3: CASSFRVRDSPLHF. The CDR3 coding sequence is TGTGCCAGCAGTTTCAGGGTACGGGATTCACCCCTCCACTTT.